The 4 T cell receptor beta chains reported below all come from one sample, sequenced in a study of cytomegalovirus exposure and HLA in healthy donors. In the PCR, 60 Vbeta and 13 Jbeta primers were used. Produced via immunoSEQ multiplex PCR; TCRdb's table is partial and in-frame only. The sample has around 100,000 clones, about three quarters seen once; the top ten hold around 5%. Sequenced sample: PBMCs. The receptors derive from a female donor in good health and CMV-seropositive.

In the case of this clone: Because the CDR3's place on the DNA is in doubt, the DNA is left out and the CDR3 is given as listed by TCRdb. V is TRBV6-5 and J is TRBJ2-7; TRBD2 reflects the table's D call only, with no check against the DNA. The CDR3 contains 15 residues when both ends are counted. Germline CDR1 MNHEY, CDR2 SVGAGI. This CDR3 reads CASSSSGLAPYEQYF.

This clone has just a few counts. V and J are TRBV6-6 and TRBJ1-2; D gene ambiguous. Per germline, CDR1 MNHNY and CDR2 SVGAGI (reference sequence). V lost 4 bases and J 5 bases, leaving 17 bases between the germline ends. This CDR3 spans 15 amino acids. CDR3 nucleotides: TGTGCCAGCAGTTCAGGTGGAGGGAACGCTTATGGCTACACCTTC. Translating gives CASSSGGGNAYGYTF.

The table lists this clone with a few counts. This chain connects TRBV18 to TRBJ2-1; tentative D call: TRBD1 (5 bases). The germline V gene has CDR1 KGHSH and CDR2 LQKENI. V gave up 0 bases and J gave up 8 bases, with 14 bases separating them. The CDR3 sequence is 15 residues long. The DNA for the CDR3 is TGTGCCAGCTCACCACCGGGCAACGCCAGGGATGAGCAGTTCTTC. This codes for CASSPPGNARDEQFF.

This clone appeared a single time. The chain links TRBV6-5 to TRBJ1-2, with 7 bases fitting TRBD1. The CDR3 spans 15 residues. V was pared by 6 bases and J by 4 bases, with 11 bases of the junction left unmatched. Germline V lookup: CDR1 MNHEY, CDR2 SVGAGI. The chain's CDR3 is CASRLPGQNAYGYTF. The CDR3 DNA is TGTGCCAGCAGATTACCGGGACAGAACGCCTATGGCTACACCTTC.